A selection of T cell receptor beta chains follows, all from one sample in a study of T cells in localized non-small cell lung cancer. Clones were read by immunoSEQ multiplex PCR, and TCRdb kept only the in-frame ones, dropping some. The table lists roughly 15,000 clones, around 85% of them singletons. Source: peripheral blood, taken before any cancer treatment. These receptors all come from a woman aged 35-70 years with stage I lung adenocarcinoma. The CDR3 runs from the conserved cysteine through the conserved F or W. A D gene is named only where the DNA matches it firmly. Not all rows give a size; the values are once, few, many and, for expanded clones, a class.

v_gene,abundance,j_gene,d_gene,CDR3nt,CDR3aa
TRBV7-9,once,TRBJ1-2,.,TGTGCCAGCAGCTTAGAAGGAACTAAGGGCCATGGCTACACCTTC,CASSLEGTKGHGYTF
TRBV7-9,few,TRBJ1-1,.,TGTGCCAGCAGCCTTACGCGGGGGAACACTGAAGCTTTCTTT,CASSLTRGNTEAFF
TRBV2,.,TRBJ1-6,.,TGTGCCAGCAGGGAAGACAGGAATTATAATTCACCCCTCCACTTT,CASREDRNYNSPLHF
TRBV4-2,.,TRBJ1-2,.,TGTGCCAGCAGCCTGGGGGGCCCCCGAGGGGGCTACACCTTC,CASSLGGPRGGYTF
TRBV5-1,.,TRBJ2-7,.,TGCACCAGCAGCCTTGAGGGACATACCTACGAGCAGTACTTC,CTSSLEGHTYEQYF
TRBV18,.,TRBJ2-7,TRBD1,TGTGCCAGCTCACCAAATGTAGGACAGGGTGGCTACGAGCAGTACTTC,CASSPNVGQGGYEQYF
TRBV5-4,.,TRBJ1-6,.,TGTGCCGGAAATCGTGGAAAGGAGGTTAATTCACCCCTCCACTTT,CAGNRGKEVNSPLHF
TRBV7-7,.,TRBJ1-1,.,TGTGCCAGCAGTGATAACCAAGGACACTATGTCGACACTGAAGCTTTCTTT,CASSDNQGHYVDTEAFF
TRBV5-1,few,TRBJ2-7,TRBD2,TGCGCCAGCAGCCCTCGACTAGCGGGGGCGTTCGTCCCCTACGAGCAGTACTTC,CASSPRLAGAFVPYEQYF
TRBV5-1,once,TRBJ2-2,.,TGCGCCAGCAGTCGCACGACCGGGGAGCTGTTTTTT,CASSRTTGELFF
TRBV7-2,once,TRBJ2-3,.,TGTGCCAGCAGCTTAATGCTGACAGATACGCAGTATTTT,CASSLMLTDTQYF
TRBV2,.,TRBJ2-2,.,TGTGCCAGCCTTCACGGACGGGAGAACACCGGGGAGCTGTTTTTT,CASLHGRENTGELFF
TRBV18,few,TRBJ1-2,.,TGTGCCAGCTCACAGTATGCAGGGGATGCCTATGGCTACACCTTC,CASSQYAGDAYGYTF
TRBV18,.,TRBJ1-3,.,TGTGCCAGCTCTCGGACAGTTCCCTCTGGAAACACCATATATTTT,CASSRTVPSGNTIYF
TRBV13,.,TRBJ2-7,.,TGTGCCAGCAGCTCTGGGGCCTCCTACGAGCAGTACTTC,CASSSGASYEQYF
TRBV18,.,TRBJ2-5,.,TGTGCCAGCTCACCGGAACGACACGGCGCCCAGTACTTC,CASSPERHGAQYF
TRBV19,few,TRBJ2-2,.,TGTGCCAGTATGCTACTGGGACCGGGGCCCGGGGAGCTGTTTTTT,CASMLLGPGPGELFF
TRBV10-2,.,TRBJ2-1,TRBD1,TGCGCCAGCAGTGAGACAGGGGGCAATGAGCAGTTCTTC,CASSETGGNEQFF
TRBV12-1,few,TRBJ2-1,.,TGTGCCAGCAGCTTTACTAGCGGGGGGGCCAATGAGCAGTTCTTC,CASSFTSGGANEQFF
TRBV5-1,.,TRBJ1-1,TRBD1,TGCGCCAGCAGCTACGGACAGGGCGGGACTGAAGCTTTCTTT,CASSYGQGGTEAFF
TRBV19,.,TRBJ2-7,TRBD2,TGTGCCAGTAGTATAGGGGAGGGATCCGAGCAGTACTTC,CASSIGEGSEQYF
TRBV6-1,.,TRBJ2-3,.,TGTGCCAGCAGTGAAAGGGCGGGGTTGGCGCAGTATTTT,CASSERAGLAQYF
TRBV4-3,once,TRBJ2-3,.,TGCGCCAGCAGCCCCAGACCTCTGGCAGATACGCAGTATTTT,CASSPRPLADTQYF
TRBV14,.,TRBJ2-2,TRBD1,TGTGCCAGCAGCCAAGGACAGGGGAACACCGGGGAGCTGTTTTTT,CASSQGQGNTGELFF
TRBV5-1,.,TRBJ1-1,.,TGCGCCAGCAGCTTGGACAGGGTTTACACTGAAGCTTTCTTT,CASSLDRVYTEAFF
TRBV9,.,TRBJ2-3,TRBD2,TGTGCCAGCAGCGTAGGGAGCGGGGCTAGCACAGATACGCAGTATTTT,CASSVGSGASTDTQYF
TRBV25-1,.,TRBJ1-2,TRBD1,TGTGCCAGCAGTTCCCTCACGGACAGGGAGGTAGGAGGCTACACCTTC,CASSSLTDREVGGYTF
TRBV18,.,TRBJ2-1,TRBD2,TGTGCCAGCTCACCTGCCAGCGGGGGGGGTTACAATGAGCAGTTCTTC,CASSPASGGGYNEQFF
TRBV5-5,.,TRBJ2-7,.,TGTGCCAGCAGCTTGGCGGGGGACGCCTCCTACGAGCAGTACTTC,CASSLAGDASYEQYF
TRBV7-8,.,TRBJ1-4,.,TGTGCCAGCAGCCGAAAAATGGGGTCAACTAATGAAAAACTGTTTTTT,CASSRKMGSTNEKLFF
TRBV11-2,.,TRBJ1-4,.,TGTGCCAGCAGCTTAGGTCAGACAGCTAATGAAAAACTGTTTTTT,CASSLGQTANEKLFF
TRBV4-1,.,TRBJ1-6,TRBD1,TGCGCCAGCAGCCAAGACGCAGGGGGCAATTCACCCCTCCACTTT,CASSQDAGGNSPLHF
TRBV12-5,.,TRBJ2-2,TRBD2,TGTGCTAGTGTTCCCGCGGGAGGGGGAGGCACCGGGGAGCTGTTTTTT,CASVPAGGGGTGELFF
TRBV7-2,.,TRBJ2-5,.,TGTGCCAGCAGAAAAAACTGGGGGAATACGGGAGAGACCCAGTACTTC,CASRKNWGNTGETQYF
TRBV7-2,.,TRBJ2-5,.,TGTGCCAGCAGCTTAGGGGCGGCAGAGACCCAGTACTTC,CASSLGAAETQYF
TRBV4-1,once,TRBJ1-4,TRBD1,TGCGCCAGCAGCCACCCCGGGACAGTTGTTGAAAAACTGTTTTTT,CASSHPGTVVEKLFF
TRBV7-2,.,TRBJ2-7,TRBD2,TGTGCCAGCAGCCCCGGGACTAGCGGCTCCTACGAGCAGTACTTC,CASSPGTSGSYEQYF
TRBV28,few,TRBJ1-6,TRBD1,TGTGCCAGCAGTTTAACGGCAGGGGGCCGATCACCCCTCCACTTT,CASSLTAGGRSPLHF
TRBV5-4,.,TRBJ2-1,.,TGTGCCAGCAGCTTGGACCCCCGCGGGAACAATGAGCAGTTCTTC,CASSLDPRGNNEQFF
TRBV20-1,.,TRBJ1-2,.,TGCAGTGCCCGGACAGATCCTCCCAACGTCTTC,CSARTDPPNVF
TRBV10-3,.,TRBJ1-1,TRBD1,TGTGCCATCAGAGGGACAGGGTCTCCGGGTAGCGCTTTCTTT,CAIRGTGSPGSAFF
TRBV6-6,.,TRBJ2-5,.,TGTGCCAGCAGCCCACAAGAGACCCAGTACTTC,CASSPQETQYF
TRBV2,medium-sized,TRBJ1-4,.,TGTGCCAGCTCTAACAGGGCCCAAGAAAAACTGTTTTTT,CASSNRAQEKLFF
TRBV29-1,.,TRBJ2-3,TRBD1,TGCAGCGTCCGGGACAGGCGGGCAGATACGCAGTATTTT,CSVRDRRADTQYF
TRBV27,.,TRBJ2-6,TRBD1,TGTGCCAGCAAAGAGGGGGCCGGGGCCAACGTCCTGACTTTC,CASKEGAGANVLTF
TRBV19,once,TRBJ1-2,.,TGTGCCACGGGACGGAACTATGGCTACACCTTC,CATGRNYGYTF